This is a list of T cell receptor beta chains from one sample in a study of T cells in Graves' hyperthyroidism and ophthalmopathy. TCRdb re-analysed the multiplex PCR reads in MiXCR, keeping a single row per CDR3 protein. The table has over 350,000 distinct CDR3 sequences, approximately 14% seen once. The sample taken for sequencing was blood. The source of these receptors is a man aged 18 to 30 with Graves' ophthalmopathy. Both conserved end residues are part of each CDR3. D genes are given only for firm matches. The size field is filled for only some rows; it gives once, few, many or a size class.

cdr3_length: 12; clone_size: many; j_call: TRBJ1-5; v_call: TRBV7-8; d_call: NA; cdr3_nt: TGTGCCAGCAGCTTACTATTCCGGTCCCAGCATTTT; cdr3_aa: CASSLLFRSQHF
cdr3_length: 13; clone_size: many; j_call: TRBJ1-1; v_call: TRBV7-8; d_call: NA; cdr3_nt: TGTGCCAGCAGTATACTTGGGAACACTGAAGCTTTCTTT; cdr3_aa: CASSILGNTEAFF
cdr3_length: 15; clone_size: many; j_call: TRBJ1-1; v_call: TRBV2; d_call: NA; cdr3_nt: TGTGCCAGCAGTGAAGGTGGTGGGGTGAACACTGAAGCTTTCTTT; cdr3_aa: CASSEGGGVNTEAFF
cdr3_length: 16; clone_size: many; j_call: TRBJ2-7; v_call: TRBV6-1; d_call: TRBD2; cdr3_nt: TGTGCCAGCAGGGCCGGGACTAGCGGGGACACCTACGAGCAGTACTTC; cdr3_aa: CASRAGTSGDTYEQYF
cdr3_length: 13; clone_size: many; j_call: TRBJ2-1; v_call: TRBV5-1; d_call: TRBD2; cdr3_nt: TGCGCCAGCACCGACGGGGGGGGAAATGAGCAGTTCTTC; cdr3_aa: CASTDGGGNEQFF
cdr3_length: 18; clone_size: many; j_call: TRBJ2-3; v_call: TRBV6-5; d_call: TRBD2; cdr3_nt: TGTGCCAGCAGTTACGGGACTAGCGGGGCACCACGCACAGATACGCAGTATTTT; cdr3_aa: CASSYGTSGAPRTDTQYF
cdr3_length: 17; clone_size: few; j_call: TRBJ1-5; v_call: TRBV19; d_call: NA; cdr3_nt: TGTGCCAGTAATCTCCCGGCGGGGGATGATAGCAATCAGCCCCAGCATTTT; cdr3_aa: CASNLPAGDDSNQPQHF
cdr3_length: 13; clone_size: NA; j_call: TRBJ1-3; v_call: TRBV19; d_call: NA; cdr3_nt: TGTGCCAGTGGGGGGACTGGAGGAAACACCATATATTTT; cdr3_aa: CASGGTGGNTIYF
cdr3_length: 14; clone_size: NA; j_call: TRBJ2-1; v_call: TRBV7-8; d_call: NA; cdr3_nt: TGTGCCAGTGATCCGGGGGCTCAGAACAATGAGCAGTTCTTC; cdr3_aa: CASDPGAQNNEQFF
cdr3_length: 13; clone_size: many; j_call: TRBJ1-2; v_call: TRBV11-2; d_call: NA; cdr3_nt: TGTGCCAGCAGAGACCCAAACCCCCCCGGCTACACCTTC; cdr3_aa: CASRDPNPPGYTF
cdr3_length: 16; clone_size: many; j_call: TRBJ2-3; v_call: TRBV2; d_call: TRBD2; cdr3_nt: TGTGCCAGCTTCCCGGGGACTAGCGGGAGTATCGATACGCAGTATTTT; cdr3_aa: CASFPGTSGSIDTQYF
cdr3_length: 13; clone_size: NA; j_call: TRBJ1-6; v_call: TRBV3-1; d_call: NA; cdr3_nt: TGTGCCAGCAGCCAAGCATCCAGCTCACCCCTCCACTTT; cdr3_aa: CASSQASSSPLHF
cdr3_length: 15; clone_size: many; j_call: TRBJ2-7; v_call: TRBV30; d_call: TRBD2; cdr3_nt: TGTGCCTGGAGGACTCTAGCGGGAGGATCGTGGGAGCAGTACTTC; cdr3_aa: CAWRTLAGGSWEQYF
cdr3_length: 14; clone_size: NA; j_call: TRBJ1-2; v_call: TRBV27; d_call: TRBD1; cdr3_nt: TGTGCCAGCAGTGGCTTCCCTGGACAGGGGAGCTACACCTTC; cdr3_aa: CASSGFPGQGSYTF
cdr3_length: 14; clone_size: NA; j_call: TRBJ2-5; v_call: TRBV20-1; d_call: TRBD1; cdr3_nt: TGCAGTGCTAGGGGCGGACAGGGAACAGAGACCCAGTACTTC; cdr3_aa: CSARGGQGTETQYF
cdr3_length: 15; clone_size: many; j_call: TRBJ2-3; v_call: TRBV9; d_call: TRBD2; cdr3_nt: TGTGCCAGCAGCGCTGGACTAGCGGGCACAGATACGCAGTATTTT; cdr3_aa: CASSAGLAGTDTQYF
cdr3_length: 14; clone_size: few; j_call: TRBJ1-2; v_call: TRBV24-1; d_call: TRBD1; cdr3_nt: TGTGCCACCAGTGGGGGACAGGGGAACTATGGCTACACCTTC; cdr3_aa: CATSGGQGNYGYTF
cdr3_length: 17; clone_size: few; j_call: TRBJ2-2; v_call: TRBV6-6; d_call: NA; cdr3_nt: TGTGCCAGCAGTTACCACAATCCGACAGGGAACACCGGGGAGCTGTTTTTT; cdr3_aa: CASSYHNPTGNTGELFF
cdr3_length: 15; clone_size: NA; j_call: TRBJ2-2; v_call: TRBV19; d_call: TRBD2; cdr3_nt: TGTGCCAGTAAGCGGGAGTTTGGGAACACCGGGGAGCTGTTTTTT; cdr3_aa: CASKREFGNTGELFF
cdr3_length: 14; clone_size: many; j_call: TRBJ2-5; v_call: TRBV18; d_call: NA; cdr3_nt: TGTGCCAGCTCACCATCGGAGGGGCTGAAGACCCAGTACTTC; cdr3_aa: CASSPSEGLKTQYF
cdr3_length: 13; clone_size: many; j_call: TRBJ2-5; v_call: TRBV13; d_call: NA; cdr3_nt: TGTGCCAGCAGCCGGGGCAACCAAGAGACCCAGTACTTC; cdr3_aa: CASSRGNQETQYF
cdr3_length: 16; clone_size: many; j_call: TRBJ2-7; v_call: TRBV14; d_call: TRBD2; cdr3_nt: TGTGCCAGCAGCCAAGACCGGAGACTAGCGGGGTACGAGCAGTACTTC; cdr3_aa: CASSQDRRLAGYEQYF
cdr3_length: 15; clone_size: many; j_call: TRBJ1-1; v_call: TRBV7-8; d_call: TRBD1; cdr3_nt: TGTGCCAGCAGCTTAAGTAGGCAGGGGGGCACTGAAGCTTTCTTT; cdr3_aa: CASSLSRQGGTEAFF
cdr3_length: 13; clone_size: many; j_call: TRBJ1-1; v_call: TRBV20-1; d_call: TRBD1; cdr3_nt: TGCAGACAGCAGGGGGACAGAAACACTGAAGCTTTCTTT; cdr3_aa: CRQQGDRNTEAFF
cdr3_length: 12; clone_size: NA; j_call: TRBJ2-5; v_call: TRBV7-2; d_call: NA; cdr3_nt: TGTGCCAGCAGCTTTGAGCAAGAGACCCAGTACTTC; cdr3_aa: CASSFEQETQYF
cdr3_length: 16; clone_size: many; j_call: TRBJ2-3; v_call: TRBV11-2; d_call: TRBD1; cdr3_nt: TGTGCCAGCAGCTTAGAGTGGGACAGGGTGGCAGATACGCAGTATTTT; cdr3_aa: CASSLEWDRVADTQYF
cdr3_length: 14; clone_size: NA; j_call: TRBJ2-7; v_call: TRBV20-1; d_call: TRBD1; cdr3_nt: TGCAGTGCTAGGGGCCGGACAGGGACCCACGAGCAGTACTTC; cdr3_aa: CSARGRTGTHEQYF
cdr3_length: 12; clone_size: NA; j_call: TRBJ1-1; v_call: TRBV27; d_call: NA; cdr3_nt: TGTGCCAGCAGTGCCCCGACAGATGAAGCTTTCTTT; cdr3_aa: CASSAPTDEAFF
cdr3_length: 17; clone_size: many; j_call: TRBJ2-7; v_call: TRBV5-1; d_call: TRBD2; cdr3_nt: TGCGCCAGCAGCTCCGGGACTAGCGGGTCGGGTTTGAACGAGCAGTACTTC; cdr3_aa: CASSSGTSGSGLNEQYF
cdr3_length: 15; clone_size: many; j_call: TRBJ2-7; v_call: TRBV5-1; d_call: TRBD2; cdr3_nt: TGCGCCAGCAGGGGACTAGCGGGGGGCCCCTCCGAGCAGTACTTC; cdr3_aa: CASRGLAGGPSEQYF
cdr3_length: 14; clone_size: many; j_call: TRBJ1-1; v_call: TRBV6-1; d_call: TRBD1; cdr3_nt: TGTGCCAGCACCTGGGACAGGACGTCTGTTGAAGCTTTCTTT; cdr3_aa: CASTWDRTSVEAFF
cdr3_length: 17; clone_size: many; j_call: TRBJ2-6; v_call: TRBV27; d_call: NA; cdr3_nt: TGTGCCAGCAGTTCCTTATTGGGAGCCTCTGGGGCCAACGTCCTGACTTTC; cdr3_aa: CASSSLLGASGANVLTF
cdr3_length: 15; clone_size: many; j_call: TRBJ1-5; v_call: TRBV12-3/TRBV12-4; d_call: NA; cdr3_nt: TGTGCCAGCAGTTTAGGTTCGCCTAGCAATCAGCCCCAGCATTTT; cdr3_aa: CASSLGSPSNQPQHF
cdr3_length: 15; clone_size: NA; j_call: TRBJ2-5; v_call: TRBV12-3/TRBV12-4; d_call: TRBD2; cdr3_nt: TGTGCCAGCGGGGGACTAGCGGGGGGGCAAGAGACCCAGTACTTC; cdr3_aa: CASGGLAGGQETQYF
cdr3_length: 17; clone_size: NA; j_call: TRBJ2-6; v_call: TRBV7-9; d_call: NA; cdr3_nt: TGTGCCAGCAGCCCCCGGGACGGATACTCTGGGGCCAACGTCCTGACTTTC; cdr3_aa: CASSPRDGYSGANVLTF
cdr3_length: 15; clone_size: many; j_call: TRBJ2-7; v_call: TRBV12-3/TRBV12-4; d_call: NA; cdr3_nt: TGTGCCAGCAGTTTGGGGATCAGGACCGTGGACGAGCAGTACTTC; cdr3_aa: CASSLGIRTVDEQYF
cdr3_length: 14; clone_size: few; j_call: TRBJ1-5; v_call: TRBV28; d_call: TRBD1; cdr3_nt: TGTGCCAGCAACCCCGGACAGGAGAGTCAGCCCCAGCATTTT; cdr3_aa: CASNPGQESQPQHF
cdr3_length: 15; clone_size: few; j_call: TRBJ2-5; v_call: TRBV10-1; d_call: TRBD2; cdr3_nt: TGCGCCAGCAGTGACCCTAGCGGGAGTGAAGAGGCCCAGTACTTC; cdr3_aa: CASSDPSGSEEAQYF
cdr3_length: 16; clone_size: few; j_call: TRBJ2-1; v_call: TRBV6-1; d_call: TRBD1; cdr3_nt: TGTGCCAGCAGTTGGGGACAGGCTAGCTCCTACAATGAGCAGTTCTTC; cdr3_aa: CASSWGQASSYNEQFF
cdr3_length: 14; clone_size: many; j_call: TRBJ2-1; v_call: TRBV29-1; d_call: NA; cdr3_nt: TGCAGCGTTGAAAGGCTAGCGAACGACAATGAGCAGTTCTTC; cdr3_aa: CSVERLANDNEQFF
cdr3_length: 14; clone_size: few; j_call: TRBJ2-7; v_call: TRBV7-9; d_call: NA; cdr3_nt: TGTGCCAGCAGCTTAAGTAGGAGCTCCTACGAGCAGTACTTC; cdr3_aa: CASSLSRSSYEQYF
cdr3_length: 16; clone_size: many; j_call: TRBJ1-3; v_call: TRBV7-2; d_call: NA; cdr3_nt: TGTGCCAGCAGCTTAGCTGGGGGGGCCATTGGAAACACCATATATTTT; cdr3_aa: CASSLAGGAIGNTIYF
cdr3_length: 16; clone_size: few; j_call: TRBJ2-1; v_call: TRBV4-1; d_call: NA; cdr3_nt: TGCGCCAGCAGCCAAAGTCTAGGCGGGACGTACAATGAGCAGTTCTTC; cdr3_aa: CASSQSLGGTYNEQFF
cdr3_length: 14; clone_size: many; j_call: TRBJ1-6; v_call: TRBV3-1; d_call: NA; cdr3_nt: TGTGCCAGCAGCCAAGACAGGGGTCGTTCACCCCTCCACTTT; cdr3_aa: CASSQDRGRSPLHF
cdr3_length: 14; clone_size: NA; j_call: TRBJ2-1; v_call: TRBV10-1; d_call: TRBD2; cdr3_nt: TGCGCCAGCAGCGCCGGGACTAGCGGGAGTAAGCAGTTCTTC; cdr3_aa: CASSAGTSGSKQFF
cdr3_length: 19; clone_size: many; j_call: TRBJ2-3; v_call: TRBV7-6; d_call: TRBD2; cdr3_nt: TGTGCCAGCAGCTTACATCCCAGGACTAGCGGACCTAGCACAGATACGCAGTATTTT; cdr3_aa: CASSLHPRTSGPSTDTQYF
cdr3_length: 13; clone_size: many; j_call: TRBJ2-7; v_call: TRBV18; d_call: NA; cdr3_nt: TGTGCCAGCTCATCTCTCGGCCCCCCCGAGCAGTACTTC; cdr3_aa: CASSSLGPPEQYF
cdr3_length: 15; clone_size: many; j_call: TRBJ2-1; v_call: TRBV15; d_call: TRBD1; cdr3_nt: TGTGCCACCAGCCGACAGGGGGTTTTTTACAATGAGCAGTTCTTC; cdr3_aa: CATSRQGVFYNEQFF
cdr3_length: 14; clone_size: many; j_call: TRBJ1-2; v_call: TRBV5-1; d_call: NA; cdr3_nt: TGCGCCAGCAGCTTGGTGACAGCGAACTATGGCTACACCTTC; cdr3_aa: CASSLVTANYGYTF